These 18 T cell receptor beta chains originate from one sample sequenced in a study of OX40 agonist ivuxolimab in advanced cancers. Libraries were prepared by immunoSEQ multiplex PCR; TCRdb keeps only in-frame clonotypes and omits some of them. The sample carries 52,000 or so clones, 70% to 90% recorded once. The specimen was CD4+ or CD8+ T cells sorted from blood, collected in a trial of the OX40 agonist ivuxolimab. These receptor sequences come from an adult with an advanced solid tumor such as melanoma, head and neck, liver or kidney cancer.

In this sample, this clone turned up once. This chain joins TRBV27 and TRBJ1-5; the D gene is possibly TRBD1 (6 bases). The CDR3 runs to 13 residues. From germline, CDR1 is MNHEY and CDR2 SMNVEV (reference sequence). V gave up 3 bases and J gave up 7 bases, with 10 bases separating them. CDR3 amino acids: CASSLEGDQPQHF. The CDR3 DNA sequence: TGTGCCAGCAGTTTGGAGGGGGACCAGCCCCAGCATTTT.

V and J are TRBV4-2 and TRBJ2-5, with TRBD1 as a possible D gene (6 bases). The V end was cut by 0 bases, the J end by 2 bases, with 16 bases between. The germline CDR1 and CDR2 sequences are LGHNA and YNFKEQ. CDR3 size: 17 residues. The CDR3 DNA is TGTGCCAGCAGCCAAGATTATACAGGGTCGGTACAAGAGACCCAGTACTTC. Translated: CASSQDYTGSVQETQYF.

This clone came up once. The V call is TRBV29-1, the J call TRBJ2-1; 8 bases match TRBD2. CDR3 length equals 13 residues. Germline V CDR1 and CDR2: SQVTM, ANQGSEA. V shed 6 bases, J shed 7 bases, and the junction held 8 bases outside the gene matches. CDR3 protein: CSVPRGGVNEQFF. CDR3 nucleotide sequence: TGCAGCGTCCCCCGGGGGGGGGTGAATGAGCAGTTCTTC.

This chain connects TRBV6-6 to TRBJ1-4, with D perhaps TRBD1 (6 bases). The germline V gene encodes CDR1 MNHNY and CDR2 SVGAGI (reference sequence). Trimming cost V 2 bases and J 8 bases, with 15 bases left between them. The CDR3 covers 15 residues. CDR3 nucleotides: TGTGCCAGCAGTTACGAGGCGGTTGGGACAGAAAAACTGTTTTTT. Translation gives CASSYEAVGTEKLFF.

J is TRBJ2-2 and V is TRBV6-5, with 8 bases matching TRBD1. Germline values: CDR1 MNHEY, CDR2 SVGAGI. With 6 bases clipped from V and 7 bases from J, the junction kept 4 bases outside the gene matches. The length of the CDR3 is 13 residues. CDR3 nucleotide sequence: TGTGCCAGCAGCAGGGGGCAGGACGGGGAGCTGTTTTTT. As protein: CASSRGQDGELFF.

This rearrangement joins TRBV9 to TRBJ1-6, with 7 bases fitting TRBD1. Germline V gene data show CDR1 as SGDLS and CDR2 as YYNGEE. The junction had 6 bases not matched to a gene; V was cut back by 2 bases and J by 4 bases. This CDR3 spans 16 amino acids. The CDR3 DNA follows: TGTGCCAGCAGCGTTGGACAGGCCTCTTATAATTCACCCCTCCACTTT. This sequence encodes CASSVGQASYNSPLHF.

In its sample, this clone was seen once. The CDR3 DNA sequence: TGCGCCAGCAGCGTAACTGGAGATACGCAGTATTTT. Its translation: CASSVTGDTQYF. J is TRBJ2-3 and V is TRBV5-1; D remains ambiguous. Germline-derived CDR1 and CDR2 are SGHRS and YFSETQ. The CDR3 consists of 12 residues. The V end lost 4 bases, the J end lost 5 bases, and 8 bases lay between the germline ends. Complete variable domain (other parts from reference TRBV5-1 and TRBJ2-3): KAGVTQTPRYLIKTRGQQVTLSCSPISGHRSVSWYQQTPGQGLQFLFEYFSETQRNKGNFPGRFSGRQFSNSRSEMNVSTLELGDSALYLCASSVTGDTQYFGPGTRLTVL.

This clone was detected only a few times. The chain couples TRBV6-5 to TRBJ2-7, with TRBD2 as a possible D gene (5 bases). Between the trimmed V and J ends, which lost 6 bases and 3 bases, there was a span of 12 bases. The CDR3 totals 13 residues. CDR1 is MNHEY and CDR2 is SVGAGI in the germline V gene. CDR3 protein: CASSLGLNYEQYF. CDR3 DNA: TGTGCCAGCAGCCTCGGACTGAACTACGAGCAGTACTTC.

This clone was seen a handful of times. The chain uses TRBV27 and TRBJ2-7, with D tentatively TRBD1 (5 bases). Germline V gene data show CDR1 as MNHEY and CDR2 as SMNVEV (reference sequence). This CDR3 is 13 amino acids long. V was cut by 11 bases and J by 2 bases, with 16 bases left in between. CDR3 sequence: CARPQGNPYEQYF. CDR3 coding DNA: TGTGCCCGTCCCCAGGGAAACCCCTACGAGCAGTACTTC.

V is TRBV7-2 and J is TRBJ1-6, with D uncertain. Germline V gene data show CDR1 as SGHTA and CDR2 as FQGNSA. CDR3 length: 15 amino acids. V gave up 5 bases and J gave up 8 bases, with 16 bases separating them. The CDR3: CASSPGPEVDSPLHF. The DNA for the CDR3 is TGTGCCAGCAGCCCGGGCCCCGAGGTTGATTCACCCCTCCACTTT.

V usage is TRBV6-5 and J usage is TRBJ2-5; D ambiguous. The germline V and J ends were trimmed by 6 bases and 1 base, with 9 bases remaining between them. The germline CDR1 and CDR2 sequences are MNHEY and SVGAGI. The CDR3 is made up of 13 amino acids. CDR3 nucleotide sequence: TGTGCCAGCAGCCCTAGTCTCCAAGAGACCCAGTACTTC. Amino acids: CASSPSLQETQYF.

The chain employs TRBV19 and TRBJ2-1; 10 bases map to TRBD1. The CDR3 extends over 19 amino acids. The V segment lost 1 base and the J segment 6 bases; nucleotides outside the gene matches: 15. CDR1 and CDR2 (germline): LNHDA, SQIVND (reference sequence). CDR3 residues: CASSIVRGLRRDRGNEQFF. The CDR3 nucleotides read TGTGCCAGTAGTATAGTTCGCGGTCTACGTCGGGACAGGGGCAATGAGCAGTTCTTC.

The chain combines TRBV7-8 with TRBJ2-5, with D perhaps matching TRBD2 (5 bases). The J call may be mistaken, given a closer DNA end match to TRBJ2-7. The CDR3 loop spans 18 amino acids. Germline CDR1 and CDR2: SGHVS and FQNEAQ. The DNA for the CDR3 is TGTGCCAGCAGCCCTCACCGGGGTATGGCTTCGAGCTCCTACGAGCAGTACTTC. Translation: CASSPHRGMASSSYEQYF.

The chain uses TRBV28 and TRBJ2-1; 9 positions match TRBD1. Germline trimming cut 5 bases from V and 5 bases from J; bases unmatched to any gene: 13. Germline CDR1 and CDR2: MDHEN and SYDVKM. The CDR3 has 17 residues. This CDR3 reads CASSPFSGTGSHNEQFF. DNA of the CDR3: TGTGCCAGCAGTCCCTTCTCCGGGACAGGGAGCCACAATGAGCAGTTCTTC.

This sequence joins TRBV16 and TRBJ2-3; D is unresolved. V was shortened by 3 bases and J by 4 bases, with 5 bases between the two germline ends. The germline V gene has CDR1 KGHSY and CDR2 FQNENV. The length of the CDR3 is 12 residues. CDR3 region: CASSHSPDTQYF. The CDR3 DNA is TGTGCCAGCAGCCATTCACCAGATACGCAGTATTTT.

The chain has TRBV10-3 and TRBJ2-5, with D hard to call. The ends were cut back, 0 bases at V and 7 bases at J, with 9 bases in the middle. Germline values: CDR1 ENHRY, CDR2 SYGVKD. The CDR3 is 13 amino acids. In DNA, the CDR3 is TGTGCCATCAGTGAGTCTGAACGAGGGACCCAGTACTTC. Translation gives CAISESERGTQYF.

V is TRBV7-3 and J is TRBJ2-3; 10 bases are a match to TRBD1. Germline lookup yields CDR1 SGHTA and CDR2 FQGTGA. The CDR3 is 15 amino acids. V shed 5 bases and J 5 bases; nucleotides not matched to a gene: 7. DNA of the CDR3: TGTGCCAGCAGCAATCCGGGACAGGGGCGAGATACGCAGTATTTT. It codes for CASSNPGQGRDTQYF.

DNA for the CDR3: TGTGCCAGCAGCCCTCAGGTGGGGGCGTATAATTCACCCCTCCACTTT. Translated: CASSPQVGAYNSPLHF. The rearrangement uses TRBV11-1 and TRBJ1-6; D might be TRBD1 (6 bases). Trimming pared 5 bases from V and 4 bases from J, leaving 15 bases between. CDR3 size: 16 residues. Germline CDR1 and CDR2: SGHAT and FQDESV (reference sequence).